One and the same sample provided the 21 T cell receptor beta chains below, sequenced in a study of shared clonotypes between healthy human individuals. Some clones are missing from TCRdb's copy, which holds only in-frame ones; the method was immunoSEQ multiplex PCR. In the table there are some 510,000 clones, approximately 79% of which are singletons. Sequenced material: PBMCs. These receptors came from a woman between 40 and 50 years old in good health. Some clones in this sample may be carry-over from other donors' samples.

This chain uses TRBV5-1 with TRBJ2-5, with 7 bases identical to TRBD1. Gene TRBJ2-7 matches the end of the DNA better, so the J call may be wrong. Germline lookup yields CDR1 SGHRS and CDR2 YFSETQ. CDR3 length equals 13 residues. The CDR3 DNA is TGCGCCAGCAGCCGGGACAGCGCCTACGAGCAGTACTTC. Encoded protein: CASSRDSAYEQYF.

V and J are TRBV27 and TRBJ2-6; 14 positions agree with TRBD2. The junction had 2 bases not matched to a gene; V was cut back by 5 bases and J by 2 bases. In germline, CDR1 is MNHEY, CDR2 SMNVEV (reference sequence). This CDR3 comprises 17 residues. CDR3 residues: CASSKTSGRAGANVLTF. CDR3 nucleotides: TGTGCCAGCAGTAAGACTAGCGGGAGGGCTGGGGCCAACGTCCTGACTTTC.

The V call is TRBV30, the J call TRBJ1-2; D possibly corresponds to TRBD1 (6 bases). V was trimmed by 0 bases and J by 9 bases, leaving 14 bases between them. From germline, CDR1 is GTSNPN and CDR2 SVGIG (reference sequence). This CDR3 has 13 residues. DNA for the CDR3: TGTGCCTGGAGTGTTCTTCGGGGGCTTCGCTACACCTTC. This translates into CAWSVLRGLRYTF.

The chain has TRBV11-2 and TRBJ1-2, with 7 bases identical to TRBD1. Looked up from germline, CDR1 is SGHAT and CDR2 is FQNNGV. This CDR3 is 14 amino acids long. The trim removed 3 bases at V and 7 bases at J, leaving 8 bases unmatched. CDR3 bases: TGTGCCAGCAGCTTTACAGGACAGGCGGCTGGCTACACCTTC. This translates into CASSFTGQAAGYTF.

The table lists this clone with a few counts. J is TRBJ2-5 and V is TRBV10-3; D remains unclear. Deletions cut 6 bases from V and 1 base from J, with 6 bases between. The germline V gene has CDR1 ENHRY and CDR2 SYGVKD. The CDR3 length is 12 residues. Written as DNA, the CDR3 is TGTGCCATCAGGGGGTCCCAAGAGACCCAGTACTTC. It encodes CAIRGSQETQYF.

This chain uses TRBV4-3 with TRBJ2-3; no firm D call. The CDR3 is 16 residues long. Trimming took 0 bases from V and 1 from J, leaving 11 bases between them. Germline lookup yields CDR1 LGHNA and CDR2 YSLEER. Written as DNA, the CDR3 is TGCGCCAGCAGCCAAGAAGTTCCGTACGGCACAGATACGCAGTATTTT. Translating gives CASSQEVPYGTDTQYF.

As for this clone: Being one base from a much bigger clone, this may be a read error. The rearrangement joins TRBV7-9 to TRBJ2-3; D ambiguous. CDR1 is SEHNR and CDR2 is FQNEAQ in the germline V gene (reference sequence). Trimming took off 1 base at V and 0 bases at J, with 5 bases between the two ends. The CDR3 spans 14 residues. In DNA, the CDR3 is TGTGCCAGCAGCTTAGACCACAGCACAGATACGCAGTATTTT. This encodes CASSLDHSTDTQYF.

This clone was observed once. V usage is TRBV7-9 and J usage is TRBJ2-1; TRBD1 aligns across 7 bases. The V gene's germline CDR1 is SEHNR and CDR2 FQNEAQ (reference sequence). The J segment lost 0 bases and the V segment lost 6 bases, leaving 14 bases of the junction unmatched. CDR3 length equals 18 residues. The CDR3 region is CASSSTGVPAFSYNEQFF. DNA for the CDR3: TGTGCCAGCAGTTCAACAGGGGTACCCGCCTTCTCCTACAATGAGCAGTTCTTC. The full variable domain, completed using reference TRBV7-9 and TRBJ2-1, is DTGVSQNPRHKITKRGQNVTFRCDPISEHNRLYWYRQTLGQGPEFLTYFQNEAQLEKSRLLSDRFSAERPKGSFSTLEIQRTEQGDSAMYLCASSSTGVPAFSYNEQFFGPGTRLTVL.

J is TRBJ2-7 and V is TRBV11-2, with D possibly being TRBD2 (7 bases). Germline CDR1 is SGHAT and CDR2 is FQNNGV. V lost 5 bases to trimming and J lost 4 bases, with 24 bases between them. This CDR3 contains 17 residues. CDR3 in DNA: TGTGCCAGCAGCCCGAGAGGGGGGGTCCTGGGATTATACGAGCAGTACTTC. This sequence encodes CASSPRGGVLGLYEQYF. Full variable domain (rest looked up from reference TRBV11-2 and TRBJ2-7): EAGVAQSPRYKIIEKRQSVAFWCNPISGHATLYWYQQILGQGPKLLIQFQNNGVVDDSQLPKDRFSAERLKGVDSTLKIQPAKLEDSAVYLCASSPRGGVLGLYEQYFGPGTRLTVT.

This clone was seen once. The rearrangement links TRBV7-2 to TRBJ2-3; D is uncertain. The CDR3 runs to 15 residues. CDR1 SGHTA and CDR2 FQGNSA come from the germline V gene. V lost 5 bases, J lost 5 bases, and 17 bases lay in between. The CDR3 sequence is CASSKSLALGDTQYF. For the CDR3, the DNA is TGTGCCAGCAGCAAGAGCCTGGCCTTGGGAGATACGCAGTATTTT.

This clone appeared a single time. CDR3 in DNA: TGTGCCATCAGTCCCTTCGGGAATCAAGAGACCCAGTACTTC. It is translated as CAISPFGNQETQYF. The chain recombines TRBV10-3 with TRBJ2-5; D perhaps matches TRBD2 (5 bases). Trimming pared 5 bases from V and 2 bases from J, leaving 12 bases between. CDR3 size: 14 residues. Looked up from germline, CDR1 is ENHRY and CDR2 is SYGVKD.

This rearrangement joins TRBV7-8 to TRBJ2-1, with 14 nucleotides matching TRBD2. Per the germline V gene, CDR1 is SGHVS and CDR2 is FQNEAQ. The length of the CDR3 is 17 residues. Trimming removed 5 bases from V and 7 bases from J; junction bases left unmatched: 10. CDR3 in amino acids: CASSPRLAGGPGNEQFF. Written as DNA, the CDR3 is TGTGCCAGCAGCCCCCGACTAGCGGGAGGGCCGGGTAATGAGCAGTTCTTC.

This chain connects TRBV5-1 to TRBJ2-1, with D possibly being TRBD1 (6 bases). The CDR3 has 17 amino acids. CDR1 is SGHRS and CDR2 is YFSETQ in the germline V gene. The germline V and J ends were trimmed by 1 base and 8 bases, with 22 bases remaining between them. CDR3 region: CASSLRYRAYVSHEQFF. CDR3 DNA sequence: TGCGCCAGCAGCTTGCGATACAGGGCCTATGTGTCTCATGAGCAGTTCTTC.

The chain carries TRBV19 and TRBJ2-1, with a tentative D call TRBD2 (6 bases). V dropped 2 bases and J dropped 3 bases, with 14 bases sitting between them. Germline V gene data show CDR1 as LNHDA and CDR2 as SQIVND (reference sequence). This CDR3 is 16 amino acids long. CDR3 residues: CASSIPGLTNYNEQFF. In nucleotides, the CDR3 is TGTGCCAGTAGTATACCGGGACTCACAAACTACAATGAGCAGTTCTTC.

This clone occurred many times. The chain recombines TRBV7-9 with TRBJ2-5; D unclear. Trimming stripped 5 bases from V and 5 bases from J, with 12 bases between. Germline values: CDR1 SEHNR, CDR2 FQNEAQ (reference sequence). CDR3 length: 13 residues. CDR3 loop: CASSRNGWETQYF. CDR3 DNA: TGTGCCAGCAGCCGCAACGGGTGGGAGACCCAGTACTTC.

The chain combines TRBV19 with TRBJ2-1; D gene ambiguous. V was trimmed by 5 bases and J by 5 bases, leaving 10 bases between them. This CDR3 has 13 residues. CDR1 LNHDA and CDR2 SQIVND come from the germline V gene (reference sequence). CDR3 nucleotide sequence: TGTGCCAGTAGTGTCGGACCTAACAATGAGCAGTTCTTC. The encoded protein is CASSVGPNNEQFF.

V is TRBV28 and J is TRBJ1-3; 10 nucleotides align to TRBD1. The CDR3 has 15 amino acids. Germline V gives CDR1 MDHEN, CDR2 SYDVKM. Trimming removed 2 bases from V and 8 bases from J; junction bases left unmatched: 6. DNA of the CDR3: TGTGCCAGCAGTTTAGGGGACAGGGGCTGGGACACCATATATTTT. It translates to CASSLGDRGWDTIYF.

This chain joins TRBV27 and TRBJ2-7; no reliable D call. The CDR3 length is 14 residues. With 4 bases removed from V and 6 bases from J, the gap between germline ends came to 16 bases. From germline, CDR1 is MNHEY and CDR2 SMNVEV (reference sequence). This CDR3 is CASSSGLFIGEQYF. For the CDR3, the DNA is TGTGCCAGCAGTTCGGGTCTTTTTATCGGCGAGCAGTACTTC.

V and J are TRBV5-1 and TRBJ2-6; TRBD1 agrees at 7 bases. The CDR3 extends over 16 amino acids. The V gene's germline CDR1 is SGHRS and CDR2 YFSETQ. V lost 4 bases, J lost 4 bases, and 8 bases stayed unmatched. The CDR3 is CASSPHTGAGANVLTF. CDR3 sequence (DNA): TGCGCCAGCAGCCCCCATACAGGGGCCGGGGCCAACGTCCTGACTTTC.

This chain uses TRBV5-1 with TRBJ2-7; 7 bases line up with TRBD1. The length of the CDR3 is 14 residues. J lost 7 bases, V lost 4 bases, and 11 bases had no gene match. CDR1 is SGHRS, CDR2 YFSETQ, per germline. The CDR3 spells CASSIGTEAGEQYF. DNA for the CDR3: TGCGCCAGCAGCATCGGGACAGAGGCTGGGGAGCAGTACTTC.

The chain links TRBV5-1 to TRBJ1-2; D perhaps matches TRBD1 (5 bases). This CDR3 has 15 residues. The V gene's germline CDR1 is SGHRS and CDR2 YFSETQ. Between the trimmed V and J ends, which lost 0 bases and 5 bases, there was a span of 14 bases. CDR3 DNA: TGCGCCAGCAGCTTGGGTGGGACGGAAGAATATGGCTACACCTTC. It encodes CASSLGGTEEYGYTF.